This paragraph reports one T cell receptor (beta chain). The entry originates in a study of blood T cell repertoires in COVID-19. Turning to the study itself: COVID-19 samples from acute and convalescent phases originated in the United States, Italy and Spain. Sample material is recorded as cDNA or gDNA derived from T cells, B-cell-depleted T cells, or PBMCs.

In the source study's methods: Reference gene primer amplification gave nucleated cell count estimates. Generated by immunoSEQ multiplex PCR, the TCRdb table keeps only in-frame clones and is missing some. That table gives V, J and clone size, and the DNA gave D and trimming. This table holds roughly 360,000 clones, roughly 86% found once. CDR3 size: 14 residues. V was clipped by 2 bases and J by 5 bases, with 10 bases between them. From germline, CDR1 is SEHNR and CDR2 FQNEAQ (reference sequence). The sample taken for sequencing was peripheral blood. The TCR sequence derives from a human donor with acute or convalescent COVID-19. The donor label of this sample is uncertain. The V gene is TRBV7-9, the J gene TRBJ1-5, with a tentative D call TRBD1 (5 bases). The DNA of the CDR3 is TGTGCCAGCAGCTTACGAGGGACTGATCAGCCCCAGCATTTT. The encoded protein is CASSLRGTDQPQHF.